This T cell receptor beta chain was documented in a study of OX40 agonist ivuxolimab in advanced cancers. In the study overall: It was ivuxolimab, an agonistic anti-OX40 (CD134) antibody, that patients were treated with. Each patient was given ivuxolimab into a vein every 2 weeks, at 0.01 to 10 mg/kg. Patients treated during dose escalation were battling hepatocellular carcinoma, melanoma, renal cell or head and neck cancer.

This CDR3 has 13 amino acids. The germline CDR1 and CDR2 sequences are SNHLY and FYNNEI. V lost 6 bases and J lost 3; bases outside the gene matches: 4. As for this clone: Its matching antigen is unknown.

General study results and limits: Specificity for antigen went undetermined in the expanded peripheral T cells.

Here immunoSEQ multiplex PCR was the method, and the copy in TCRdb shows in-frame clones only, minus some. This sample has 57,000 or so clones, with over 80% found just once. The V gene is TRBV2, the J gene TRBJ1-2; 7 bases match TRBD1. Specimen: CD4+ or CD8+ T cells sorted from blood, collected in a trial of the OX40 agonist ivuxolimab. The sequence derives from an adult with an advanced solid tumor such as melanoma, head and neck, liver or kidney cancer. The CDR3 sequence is CASRGQEDYGYTF. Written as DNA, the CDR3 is TGTGCCAGCAGAGGACAGGAAGACTATGGCTACACCTTC.